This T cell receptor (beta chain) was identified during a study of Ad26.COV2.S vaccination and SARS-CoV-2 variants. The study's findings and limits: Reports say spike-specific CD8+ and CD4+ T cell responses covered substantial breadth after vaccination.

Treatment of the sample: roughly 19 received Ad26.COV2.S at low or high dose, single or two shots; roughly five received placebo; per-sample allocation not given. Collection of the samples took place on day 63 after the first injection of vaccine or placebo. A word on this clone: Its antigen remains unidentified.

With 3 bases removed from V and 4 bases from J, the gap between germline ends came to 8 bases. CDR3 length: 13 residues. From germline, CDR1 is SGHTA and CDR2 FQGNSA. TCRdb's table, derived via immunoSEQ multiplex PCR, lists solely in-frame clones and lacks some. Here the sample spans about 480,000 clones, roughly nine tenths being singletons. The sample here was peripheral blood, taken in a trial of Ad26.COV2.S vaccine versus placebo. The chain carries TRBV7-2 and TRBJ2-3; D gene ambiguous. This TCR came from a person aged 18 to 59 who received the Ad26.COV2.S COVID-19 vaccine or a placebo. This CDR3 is CASSFSGADTQYF. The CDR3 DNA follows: TGTGCCAGCAGCTTCTCTGGGGCAGATACGCAGTATTTT.